One and the same sample provided the 9 T cell receptor beta chains below, sequenced in a study of T cell responses to AZD1222 COVID-19 vaccine. Measured with immunoSEQ multiplex PCR; TCRdb has only the in-frame clones, and not every one. The data show more than 150,000 clones, approximately 90% seen once. The starting material was peripheral blood, obtained on day 0 of AZD1222 vaccination. These receptors originate from an adult in good health.

The chain uses TRBV7-9 and TRBJ2-4; 7 positions match TRBD1. V lost 5 bases and J lost 8; bases outside the gene matches: 18. The germline V gene has CDR1 SEHNR and CDR2 FQNEAQ (reference sequence). The CDR3 sequence is 17 residues long. The CDR3 reads CASSRPQGQSTTDIQYF. The CDR3 region has the DNA TGTGCCAGCAGCCGCCCTCAGGGACAGTCCACCACGGACATTCAGTACTTC.

CDR3 residues: CASSPLGGQGNNQPQHF. CDR3 in DNA: TGTGCCAGCTCACCACTTGGCGGACAGGGGAACAATCAGCCCCAGCATTTT. The chain links TRBV18 to TRBJ1-5; 9 bases match TRBD1. J lost 3 bases, V lost 1 base, and 7 bases had no gene match. Germline V gene data show CDR1 as KGHSH and CDR2 as LQKENI. The CDR3 runs 17 residues.

Turning to this clone: An end of the junction differs from the germline gene, which may be a read error. The V gene is TRBV12-3 or TRBV12-4, the J gene TRBJ1-2, with D unclear. This CDR3 has 11 residues. CDR3 sequence (DNA): TGTGCCAGCAGTTTAGGAGGGCACTACTCCTTC. Amino acids: CASSLGGHYSF.

The chain combines TRBV28 with TRBJ2-7; D might be TRBD1 (6 bases). CDR3 length equals 14 residues. Germline CDR1 and CDR2: MDHEN and SYDVKM. The V gene lost 6 bases and the J gene lost 0 bases, with 12 bases spanning the gap. CDR3 nucleotide sequence: TGTGCCAGCAGATCTCAGGGGAGCTCCTACGAGCAGTACTTC. This encodes CASRSQGSSYEQYF.

The V and J genes are TRBV18 and TRBJ1-4; D call uncertain. Germline V lookup: CDR1 KGHSH, CDR2 LQKENI. Trimming pared 3 bases from V and 7 bases from J, leaving 6 bases between. The CDR3 contains 12 residues. CDR3 in amino acids: CASSPRGEKLFF. DNA for the CDR3: TGTGCCAGCTCACCTCGTGGTGAAAAACTGTTTTTT.

The V call is TRBV3-1 (or the pseudogene TRBV3-2), the J call TRBJ2-1, with 14 bases matching TRBD2. Germline CDR1 reads LGHDT; CDR2 reads YNNKEL (reference sequence). The CDR3 has 16 amino acids. V lost 2 bases and J lost 6; bases outside the gene matches: 3. CDR3: CASSQPGTSGSNEQFF. In DNA, the CDR3 is TGTGCCAGCAGCCAACCCGGGACTAGCGGGAGCAATGAGCAGTTCTTC.

This clone was observed once. CDR3 in DNA: TGTGCCACCAGCAGAGAGGCGGTATCCTATAATTCACCCCTCCACTTT. It is translated as CATSREAVSYNSPLHF. The genes are TRBV15 and TRBJ1-6, with no clear D. In germline, CDR1 is LNHNV, CDR2 YYDKDF (reference sequence). CDR3 size: 16 residues. V gave up 0 bases and J gave up 1 base, with 7 bases separating them.

The CDR3 is CASSFPSGGLREQFF. CDR3 nucleotide sequence: TGCGCCAGCAGCTTCCCTAGCGGGGGGTTGCGTGAGCAGTTCTTC. The chain combines TRBV5-1 with TRBJ2-1, with TRBD2 matching over 11 bases. Losses at the gene ends were 2 bases for V and 9 bases for J; bases not matched to a gene: 7. From germline, CDR1 is SGHRS and CDR2 YFSETQ. The CDR3 covers 15 residues.

The chain links TRBV6-5 to TRBJ1-1; 8 nucleotides align to TRBD1. This CDR3 is 14 amino acids long. CDR1 and CDR2 from the germline V gene are MNHEY and SVGAGI. J was trimmed by 4 bases and V by 10 bases; bases with no gene match: 11. The CDR3 DNA reads as TGTGCCATTCGTAACAGGGGGAGAAGCACTGAAGCTTTCTTT. Translation gives CAIRNRGRSTEAFF.